A selection of T cell receptor beta chains follows, all from one sample in a study of shared clonotypes between healthy human individuals. Clones were read by immunoSEQ multiplex PCR, and TCRdb kept only the in-frame ones, dropping some. The sample holds 2 million to 2.5 million clones, approximately 94% seen once. The specimen sequenced was naive CD4+ T cells from PBMCs. Receptor source: a man aged 18 to 35 in good health. Some clones in this sample may be carry-over from other donors' samples. Each CDR3 is given with its conserved first and last residue. Each record gives: V gene, J gene, D gene, CDR3 length, clone size, CDR3 protein, CDR3 DNA. The D gene is left open where the match is weak. Expanded clones get a size class; other rows say once, few or many, or leave the size out.

V gene: TRBV28
J gene: TRBJ2-3
D gene: -
CDR3 length: 13
clone size: -
CDR3 protein: CASSLGSTDTQYF
CDR3 DNA: TGTGCCAGCAGCCTTGGAAGCACAGATACGCAGTATTTT

V gene: TRBV23-1
J gene: TRBJ2-5
D gene: -
CDR3 length: 15
clone size: -
CDR3 protein: CASSQLGRTQETQYF
CDR3 DNA: TGCGCCAGCAGTCAATTAGGCCGGACACAAGAGACCCAGTACTTC

V gene: TRBV29-1
J gene: TRBJ2-7
D gene: TRBD1
CDR3 length: 14
clone size: -
CDR3 protein: CSVWDRGMSYEQYF
CDR3 DNA: TGCAGCGTGTGGGACAGGGGGATGTCGTACGAGCAGTACTTC

V gene: TRBV9
J gene: TRBJ2-5
D gene: -
CDR3 length: 15
clone size: -
CDR3 protein: CASSVAPQAGETQYF
CDR3 DNA: TGTGCCAGCAGCGTAGCACCACAGGCAGGGGAGACCCAGTACTTC

V gene: TRBV29-1
J gene: TRBJ2-3
D gene: -
CDR3 length: 13
clone size: -
CDR3 protein: CSVSVAAADTQYF
CDR3 DNA: TGCAGCGTGTCCGTAGCAGCCGCAGATACGCAGTATTTT

V gene: TRBV19
J gene: TRBJ2-1
D gene: -
CDR3 length: 13
clone size: -
CDR3 protein: CASSLPAQISTFF
CDR3 DNA: TGTGCCAGTAGTCTCCCGGCCCAAATCTCCACCTTCTTC

V gene: TRBV9
J gene: TRBJ1-3
D gene: -
CDR3 length: 19
clone size: -
CDR3 protein: CASSVDSGTPSFSGNTIYF
CDR3 DNA: TGTGCCAGCAGCGTAGACAGCGGGACGCCAAGTTTCTCTGGAAACACCATATATTTT

V gene: TRBV28
J gene: TRBJ2-3
D gene: TRBD1
CDR3 length: 15
clone size: -
CDR3 protein: CASSTTGGSTDTQYF
CDR3 DNA: TGTGCCAGCAGTACCACAGGGGGTAGCACAGATACGCAGTATTTT

V gene: TRBV6-1
J gene: TRBJ2-7
D gene: TRBD1
CDR3 length: 13
clone size: once
CDR3 protein: CASSVSGTGEQYF
CDR3 DNA: TGTGCCAGCAGCGTGTCCGGGACAGGCGAGCAGTACTTC

V gene: TRBV4-3
J gene: TRBJ1-1
D gene: -
CDR3 length: 14
clone size: -
CDR3 protein: CASSQALRDTEAFF
CDR3 DNA: TGCGCCAGCAGCCAAGCCCTCAGGGACACTGAAGCTTTCTTT

V gene: TRBV14
J gene: TRBJ2-2
D gene: -
CDR3 length: 14
clone size: -
CDR3 protein: CASSQVRNTGELFF
CDR3 DNA: TGTGCCAGCAGCCAAGTTCGCAACACCGGGGAGCTGTTTTTT

V gene: TRBV7-9
J gene: TRBJ1-3
D gene: -
CDR3 length: 16
clone size: -
CDR3 protein: CASSLFSRDSGNTIYF
CDR3 DNA: TGTGCCAGCAGCTTATTTTCCCGAGACTCTGGAAACACCATATATTTT

V gene: TRBV18
J gene: TRBJ2-3
D gene: TRBD2
CDR3 length: 18
clone size: -
CDR3 protein: CASSRWGTSRESTDTQYF
CDR3 DNA: TGTGCCAGCTCACGTTGGGGGACTAGCCGCGAAAGCACAGATACGCAGTATTTT

V gene: TRBV28
J gene: TRBJ2-7
D gene: TRBD2
CDR3 length: 14
clone size: -
CDR3 protein: CASIPAGGPYEQYF
CDR3 DNA: TGTGCCAGCATCCCAGCGGGAGGGCCCTACGAGCAGTACTTC

V gene: TRBV11-2
J gene: TRBJ2-5
D gene: -
CDR3 length: 15
clone size: -
CDR3 protein: CASSLVQGLKETQYF
CDR3 DNA: TGTGCCAGCAGCTTAGTGCAGGGTCTGAAGGAGACCCAGTACTTC

V gene: TRBV7-9
J gene: TRBJ2-5
D gene: TRBD2
CDR3 length: 15
clone size: -
CDR3 protein: CASNPPGSGPYEQYF
CDR3 DNA: TGTGCCAGCAATCCACCGGGTAGCGGGCCCTATGAGCAGTACTTC

V gene: TRBV30
J gene: TRBJ2-5
D gene: -
CDR3 length: 13
clone size: once
CDR3 protein: CAWSVGTQETQYF
CDR3 DNA: TGTGCCTGGAGTGTGGGTACCCAAGAGACCCAGTACTTC

V gene: TRBV15
J gene: TRBJ1-1
D gene: -
CDR3 length: 14
clone size: -
CDR3 protein: CATSRPMMNAEAFF
CDR3 DNA: TGTGCCACCAGCAGACCGATGATGAACGCTGAAGCTTTCTTT

V gene: TRBV30
J gene: TRBJ2-1
D gene: -
CDR3 length: 11
clone size: -
CDR3 protein: CACSARNEQFF
CDR3 DNA: TGTGCCTGTAGCGCCCGAAATGAGCAGTTCTTC

V gene: TRBV9
J gene: TRBJ1-5
D gene: -
CDR3 length: 15
clone size: -
CDR3 protein: CASSVGKGSNQPQHF
CDR3 DNA: TGTGCCAGCAGCGTAGGAAAGGGTAGCAATCAGCCCCAGCATTTT

V gene: TRBV2
J gene: TRBJ2-6
D gene: TRBD1
CDR3 length: 15
clone size: -
CDR3 protein: CASTPTGAGANVLTF
CDR3 DNA: TGTGCCAGCACCCCCACAGGGGCTGGGGCCAACGTCCTGACTTTC

V gene: TRBV5-1
J gene: TRBJ2-7
D gene: TRBD2
CDR3 length: 17
clone size: -
CDR3 protein: CASSWGLAGGLSYEQYF
CDR3 DNA: TGCGCCAGCAGCTGGGGGCTAGCGGGAGGACTCTCCTACGAGCAGTACTTC

V gene: TRBV11-3
J gene: TRBJ2-1
D gene: TRBD2
CDR3 length: 17
clone size: -
CDR3 protein: CASSLASGLAGDDEQFF
CDR3 DNA: TGTGCCAGCAGCTTAGCCTCGGGACTAGCGGGAGACGATGAGCAGTTCTTC

V gene: TRBV4-2
J gene: TRBJ2-7
D gene: -
CDR3 length: 15
clone size: -
CDR3 protein: CASSQDKRARDEQYF
CDR3 DNA: TGTGCCAGCAGCCAAGACAAGAGGGCTAGGGACGAGCAGTACTTC

V gene: TRBV5-5
J gene: TRBJ2-7
D gene: -
CDR3 length: 14
clone size: -
CDR3 protein: CASSLRDGLYEQYF
CDR3 DNA: TGTGCCAGCAGCCTCCGGGACGGACTCTACGAGCAGTACTTC

V gene: TRBV6-5
J gene: TRBJ2-1
D gene: TRBD2
CDR3 length: 16
clone size: -
CDR3 protein: CASSYGSGISYNEQFF
CDR3 DNA: TGTGCCAGCAGTTACGGTAGCGGGATTTCCTACAATGAGCAGTTCTTC

V gene: TRBV2
J gene: TRBJ2-3
D gene: -
CDR3 length: 15
clone size: -
CDR3 protein: CASSGGSGITDTQYF
CDR3 DNA: TGTGCCAGCAGTGGGGGTTCAGGGATCACAGATACGCAGTATTTT

V gene: TRBV2
J gene: TRBJ1-5
D gene: -
CDR3 length: 15
clone size: -
CDR3 protein: CASSENRGGNQPQHF
CDR3 DNA: TGTGCCAGCAGTGAAAACAGAGGGGGCAATCAGCCCCAGCATTTT

V gene: TRBV28
J gene: TRBJ2-7
D gene: -
CDR3 length: 13
clone size: -
CDR3 protein: CASSRTPSYEQYF
CDR3 DNA: TGTGCCAGCAGCCGCACACCCTCCTACGAGCAGTACTTC

V gene: TRBV9
J gene: TRBJ1-2
D gene: -
CDR3 length: 14
clone size: -
CDR3 protein: CASSPHGENYGYTF
CDR3 DNA: TGTGCCAGCAGCCCCCACGGGGAGAACTATGGCTACACCTTC

V gene: TRBV6-6
J gene: TRBJ2-7
D gene: TRBD1
CDR3 length: 14
clone size: once
CDR3 protein: CASSYHGQGLEQYF
CDR3 DNA: TGTGCCAGCAGTTACCATGGACAGGGGCTCGAGCAGTACTTC

V gene: TRBV6-5
J gene: TRBJ1-5
D gene: -
CDR3 length: 12
clone size: -
CDR3 protein: CASRGGNQPQHF
CDR3 DNA: TGTGCCAGCAGGGGCGGCAATCAGCCCCAGCATTTT

V gene: TRBV9
J gene: TRBJ2-5
D gene: -
CDR3 length: 17
clone size: -
CDR3 protein: CASSVALERASQETQYF
CDR3 DNA: TGTGCCAGCAGCGTAGCTTTAGAGCGGGCGAGCCAAGAGACCCAGTACTTC

V gene: TRBV30
J gene: TRBJ1-1
D gene: -
CDR3 length: 13
clone size: once
CDR3 protein: CAWTFGGDTEAFF
CDR3 DNA: TGTGCCTGGACTTTTGGGGGTGACACTGAAGCCTTCTTT

V gene: TRBV6-5
J gene: TRBJ2-5
D gene: -
CDR3 length: 15
clone size: -
CDR3 protein: CASSVYFGSGGAQYF
CDR3 DNA: TGTGCCAGCAGTGTCTATTTTGGGAGCGGAGGGGCCCAGTACTTC